Detailed here is one T cell receptor (beta chain). Its antigen is undetermined. From germline, CDR1 is MDHEN and CDR2 SYDVKM. This CDR3 region has 16 residues. The ends lost 5 bases at V and 4 bases at J; junction bases unmatched: 10. Repertoires were generated with immunoSEQ multiplex PCR, while TCRdb's copy carries only in-frame clones and drops some. The sample includes about 180,000 clones, about 85% seen only once; the top ten take 15% to 20%. The sample is drawn from a study of cytomegalovirus exposure and HLA in healthy donors. Study-wide findings and caveats: In vitro assays verified that a few CMV-associated chains recognized CMV antigens specifically. Most TCRs appeared rarely, but some public TCRs recurred in many donors. The study put 160 or so TCR beta chains on its list as cytomegalovirus-associated.

The sequence derives from a man between 18 and 29 years old in good health and CMV-seropositive. Material for sequencing was PBMCs. V usage is TRBV28 and J usage is TRBJ1-2, with 10 nucleotides matching TRBD1. The CDR3 coding sequence is TGTGCCAGCAGTCGTATCGATGGGACAGGGGTCTATGGCTACACCTTC. Translating it yields CASSRIDGTGVYGYTF.